The clone carrying this T cell receptor (beta chain) was counted only a few times. What it binds is unknown. V was cut by 1 base and J by 6 bases, with 9 bases left in between. The CDR3 spans 14 residues. Germline lookup yields CDR1 MGHRA and CDR2 YSYEKL. TCRdb itself ran the reads through MiXCR, one entry per CDR3 protein. The table has some 590,000 distinct CDR3 sequences, just under 40% seen once. This sample stems from a study of T cell repertoires in cytomegalovirus infection. Study at large: Shared public TCR beta signatures pointed to both CMV infection and a matching HLA type.

Overall study findings and caveats: In two of eight donors, the top clonotype was HLA-C-restricted CMV-specific. People with CMV and the relevant HLA were identified by cumulative public TCR beta family frequency.

The V call is TRBV4-1, the J call TRBJ2-2; D is unclear. The sequencing here drew on cultured PBMCs, taken from culture after CMV antigen stimulation. This clonotype originated in a human donor in good health (CMV status not recorded). Some clones in this sample may be carry-over from other donors' samples. The CDR3 protein is CASSQVSGPGELFF. As DNA, the CDR3 is TGCGCCAGCAGCCAAGTCTCCGGGCCCGGGGAGCTGTTTTTT.